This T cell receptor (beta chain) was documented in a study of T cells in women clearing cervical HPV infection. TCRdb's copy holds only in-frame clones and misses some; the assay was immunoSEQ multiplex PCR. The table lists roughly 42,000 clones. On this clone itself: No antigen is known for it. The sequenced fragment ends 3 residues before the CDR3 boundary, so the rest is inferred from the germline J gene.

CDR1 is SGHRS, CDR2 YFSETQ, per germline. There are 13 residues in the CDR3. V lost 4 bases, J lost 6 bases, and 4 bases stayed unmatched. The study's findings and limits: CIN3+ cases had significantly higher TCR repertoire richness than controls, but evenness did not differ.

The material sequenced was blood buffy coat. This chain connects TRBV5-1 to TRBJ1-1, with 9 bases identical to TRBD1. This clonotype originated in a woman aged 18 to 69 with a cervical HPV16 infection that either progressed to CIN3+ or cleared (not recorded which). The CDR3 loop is CASSRDRVAEAFF. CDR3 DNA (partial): TGCGCCAGCAGCCGGGACAGGGTCGCTGAA.